This T cell receptor beta chain was recovered during a study of neurological immune-mediated disorders. This clonotype was recorded many times. The CDR3 is made up of 13 amino acids. Trimming took off 4 bases at V and 2 bases at J, with 11 bases between the two ends. Germline V gives CDR1 SQVTM, CDR2 ANQGSEA. TCRdb re-analysed the 5' RACE reads in MiXCR, keeping a single row per CDR3 protein. The table has around 13,000 distinct CDR3 sequences, about 10% seen once. Sequencing was performed on PBMCs. This sequence originates from a woman in her thirties or forties in good health. The J gene is TRBJ1-1, the V gene TRBV29-1; D uncertain. The chain's CDR3 is CSVVLGLNTEAFF. Written as DNA, the CDR3 is TGCAGCGTTGTTCTGGGCCTAAACACTGAAGCTTTCTTT. Combining the CDR3 with reference TRBV29-1 and TRBJ1-1 gives the whole variable domain SAVISQKPSRDICQRGTSLTIQCQVDSQVTMMFWYRQQPGQSLTLIATANQGSEATYESGFVIDKFPISRPNLTFSTLTVSNMSPEDSSIYLCSVVLGLNTEAFFGQGTRLTVV.